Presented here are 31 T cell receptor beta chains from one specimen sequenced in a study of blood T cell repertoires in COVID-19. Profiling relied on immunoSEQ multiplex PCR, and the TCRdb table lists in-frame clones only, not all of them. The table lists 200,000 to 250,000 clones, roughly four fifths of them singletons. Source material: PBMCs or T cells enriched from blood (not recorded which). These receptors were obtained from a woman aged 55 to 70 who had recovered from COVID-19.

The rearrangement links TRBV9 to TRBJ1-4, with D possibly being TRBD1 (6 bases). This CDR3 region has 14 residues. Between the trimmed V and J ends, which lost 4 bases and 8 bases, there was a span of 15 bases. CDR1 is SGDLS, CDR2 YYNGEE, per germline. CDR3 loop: CASSPTSGVEKLFF. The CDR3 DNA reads TGTGCCAGCAGCCCCACTTCAGGGGTCGAAAAACTGTTTTTT. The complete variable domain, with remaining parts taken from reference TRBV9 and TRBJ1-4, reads DSGVTQTPKHLITATGQRVTLRCSPRSGDLSVYWYQQSLDQGLQFLIQYYNGEERAKGNILERFSAQQFPDLHSELNLSSLELGDSALYFCASSPTSGVEKLFFGSGTQLSVL.

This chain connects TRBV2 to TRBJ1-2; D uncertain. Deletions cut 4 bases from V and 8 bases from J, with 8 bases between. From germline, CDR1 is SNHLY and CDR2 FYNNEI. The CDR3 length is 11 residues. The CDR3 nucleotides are TGTGCCAGCAGTGTCGGGATAGGCTACACCTTC. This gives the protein CASSVGIGYTF.

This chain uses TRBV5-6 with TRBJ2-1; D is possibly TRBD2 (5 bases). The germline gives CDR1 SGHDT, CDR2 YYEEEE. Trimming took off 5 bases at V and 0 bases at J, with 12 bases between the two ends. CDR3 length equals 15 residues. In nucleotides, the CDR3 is TGTGCCAGCAGTTATGAGGGCAACTCCTACAATGAGCAGTTCTTC. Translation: CASSYEGNSYNEQFF.

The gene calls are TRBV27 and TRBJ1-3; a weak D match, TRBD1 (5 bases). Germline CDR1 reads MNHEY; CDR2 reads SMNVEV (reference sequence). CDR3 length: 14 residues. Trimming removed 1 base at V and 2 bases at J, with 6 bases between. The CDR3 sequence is CASSLLGAGNTIYF. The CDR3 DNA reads TGTGCCAGCAGTTTATTAGGGGCTGGAAACACCATATATTTT.

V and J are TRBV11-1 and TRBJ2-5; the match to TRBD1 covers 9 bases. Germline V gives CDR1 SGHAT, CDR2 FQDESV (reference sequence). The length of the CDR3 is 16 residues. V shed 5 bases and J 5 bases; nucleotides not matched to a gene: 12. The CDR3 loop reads CASSPNAGQGSETQYF. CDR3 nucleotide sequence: TGTGCCAGCAGCCCGAATGCGGGACAGGGAAGTGAGACCCAGTACTTC.

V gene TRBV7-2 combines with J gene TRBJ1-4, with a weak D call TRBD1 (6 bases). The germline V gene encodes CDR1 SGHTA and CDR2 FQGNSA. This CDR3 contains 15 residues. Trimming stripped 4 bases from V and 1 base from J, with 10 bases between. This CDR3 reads CASSSTGKTNEKLFF. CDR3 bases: TGTGCCAGCAGCTCAACAGGGAAAACTAATGAAAAACTGTTTTTT. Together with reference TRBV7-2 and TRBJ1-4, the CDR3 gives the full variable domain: GAGVSQSPSNKVTEKGKDVELRCDPISGHTALYWYRQSLGQGLEFLIYFQGNSAPDKSGLPSDRFSAERTGGSVSTLTIQRTQQEDSAVYLCASSSTGKTNEKLFFGSGTQLSVL.

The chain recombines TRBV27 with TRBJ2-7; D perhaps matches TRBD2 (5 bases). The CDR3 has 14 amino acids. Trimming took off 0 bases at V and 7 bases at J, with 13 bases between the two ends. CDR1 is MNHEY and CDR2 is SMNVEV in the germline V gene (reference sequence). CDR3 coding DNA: TGTGCCAGCAGTTTATCTGGCCCACCGGGAGAGCAGTACTTC. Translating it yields CASSLSGPPGEQYF.

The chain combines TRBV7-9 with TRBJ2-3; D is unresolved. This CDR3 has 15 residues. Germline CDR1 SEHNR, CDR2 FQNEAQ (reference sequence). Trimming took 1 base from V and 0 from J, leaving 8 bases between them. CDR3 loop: CASSLDGESTDTQYF. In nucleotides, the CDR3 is TGTGCCAGCAGCTTAGATGGAGAGAGCACAGATACGCAGTATTTT. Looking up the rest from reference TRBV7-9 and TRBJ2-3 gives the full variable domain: DTGVSQNPRHKITKRGQNVTFRCDPISEHNRLYWYRQTLGQGPEFLTYFQNEAQLEKSRLLSDRFSAERPKGSFSTLEIQRTEQGDSAMYLCASSLDGESTDTQYFGPGTRLTVL.

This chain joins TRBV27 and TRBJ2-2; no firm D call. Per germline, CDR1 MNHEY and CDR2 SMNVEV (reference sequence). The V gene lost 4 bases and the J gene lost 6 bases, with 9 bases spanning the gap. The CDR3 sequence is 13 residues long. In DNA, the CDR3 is TGTGCCAGCAGTTATCAAACGGCCGGGGAGCTGTTTTTT. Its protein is CASSYQTAGELFF.

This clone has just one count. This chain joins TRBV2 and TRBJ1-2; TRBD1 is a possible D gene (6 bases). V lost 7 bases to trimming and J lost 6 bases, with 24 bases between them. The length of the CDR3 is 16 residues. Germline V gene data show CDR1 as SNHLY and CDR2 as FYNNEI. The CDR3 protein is CASIKELAGASDGYTF. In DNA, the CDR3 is TGTGCCAGCATCAAAGAGTTGGCAGGGGCGAGCGATGGCTACACCTTC.

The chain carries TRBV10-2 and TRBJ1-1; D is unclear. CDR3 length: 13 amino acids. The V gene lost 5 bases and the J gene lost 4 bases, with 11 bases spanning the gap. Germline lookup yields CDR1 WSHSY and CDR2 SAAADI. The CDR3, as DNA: TGCGCCAGCAGTTTCCAGGCGGGCACTGAAGCTTTCTTT. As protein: CASSFQAGTEAFF.

CDR3 sequence (DNA): TGTGCCAGCAGTGAAGCACGGGGTAACACTGAAGCTTTCTTT. Protein sequence: CASSEARGNTEAFF. The chain combines TRBV6-1 with TRBJ1-1; D gene ambiguous. CDR3 length: 14 amino acids. Germline V lookup: CDR1 MNHNS, CDR2 SASEGT. The V end was cut by 0 bases, the J end by 2 bases, with 7 bases between.

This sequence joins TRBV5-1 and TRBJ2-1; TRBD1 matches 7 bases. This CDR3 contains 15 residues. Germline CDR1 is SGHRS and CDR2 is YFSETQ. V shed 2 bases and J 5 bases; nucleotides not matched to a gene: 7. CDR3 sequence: CASSLGGTRNNEQFF. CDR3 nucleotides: TGCGCCAGCAGCTTAGGGGGCACGCGGAACAATGAGCAGTTCTTC.

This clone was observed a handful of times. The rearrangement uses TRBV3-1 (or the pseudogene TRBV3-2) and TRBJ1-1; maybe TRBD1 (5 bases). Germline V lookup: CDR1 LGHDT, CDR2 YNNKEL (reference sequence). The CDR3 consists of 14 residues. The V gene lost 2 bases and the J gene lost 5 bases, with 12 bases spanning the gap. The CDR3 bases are TGTGCCAGCAGCCAATCAGGGATAAGGACTGAAGCTTTCTTT. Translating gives CASSQSGIRTEAFF.

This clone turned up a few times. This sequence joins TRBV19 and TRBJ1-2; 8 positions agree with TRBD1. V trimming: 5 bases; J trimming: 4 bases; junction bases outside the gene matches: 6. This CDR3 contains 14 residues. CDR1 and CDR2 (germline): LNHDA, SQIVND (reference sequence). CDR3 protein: CASSSRQGTYGYTF. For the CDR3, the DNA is TGTGCCAGTAGTTCCCGACAGGGGACCTATGGCTACACCTTC.

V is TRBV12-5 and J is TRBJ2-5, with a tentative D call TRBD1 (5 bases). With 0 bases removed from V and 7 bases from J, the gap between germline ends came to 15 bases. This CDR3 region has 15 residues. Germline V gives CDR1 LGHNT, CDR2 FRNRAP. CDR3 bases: TGTGCTAGTGGTTTGGTACTGCGCGCCCAGGGGACCCAGTACTTC. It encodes CASGLVLRAQGTQYF.

In DNA form, the CDR3 reads TGTGCCAGCAGCCTTGACAGGGTGGACGGGGAGCTGTTTTTT. It codes for CASSLDRVDGELFF. This sequence joins TRBV11-2 and TRBJ2-2; TRBD1 agrees at 7 bases. Losses at the gene ends were 5 bases for V and 7 bases for J; bases not matched to a gene: 7. Germline V CDR1 and CDR2: SGHAT, FQNNGV. This CDR3 is 14 amino acids long. Filled out from reference TRBV11-2 and TRBJ2-2, the complete variable domain reads EAGVAQSPRYKIIEKRQSVAFWCNPISGHATLYWYQQILGQGPKLLIQFQNNGVVDDSQLPKDRFSAERLKGVDSTLKIQPAKLEDSAVYLCASSLDRVDGELFFGEGSRLTVL.

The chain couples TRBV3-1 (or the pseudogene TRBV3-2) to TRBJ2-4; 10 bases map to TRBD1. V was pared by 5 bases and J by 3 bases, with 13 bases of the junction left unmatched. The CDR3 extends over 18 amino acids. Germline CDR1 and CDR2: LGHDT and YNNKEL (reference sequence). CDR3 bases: TGTGCCAGCAGCACGCGTTCGGGACAGGGGTTTGGCAAAAACATTCAGTACTTC. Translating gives CASSTRSGQGFGKNIQYF.

The CDR3 loop reads CASSQAGPGNTEAFF. CDR3 DNA: TGTGCCAGCAGCCAAGCAGGGCCTGGGAACACTGAAGCTTTCTTT. The chain links TRBV3-1 (or the pseudogene TRBV3-2) to TRBJ1-1; tentatively, D is TRBD1 (5 bases). Germline CDR1 reads LGHDT; CDR2 reads YNNKEL (reference sequence). The CDR3 has 15 amino acids. The V end was cut by 1 base, the J end by 1 base, with 10 bases between.

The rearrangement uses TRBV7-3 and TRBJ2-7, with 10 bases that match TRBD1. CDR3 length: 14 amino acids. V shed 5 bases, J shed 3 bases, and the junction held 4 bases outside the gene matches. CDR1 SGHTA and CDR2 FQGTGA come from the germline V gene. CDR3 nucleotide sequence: TGTGCCAGCAGCAGAGGGACAGGGGACTACGAGCAGTACTTC. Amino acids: CASSRGTGDYEQYF.

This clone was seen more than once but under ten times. The CDR3 reads CASSLEGGAGGYTF. As DNA, the CDR3 is TGTGCCAGCAGCCTTGAAGGGGGCGCCGGTGGCTACACCTTC. V gene TRBV3-1 (or the pseudogene TRBV3-2) combines with J gene TRBJ1-2, with 7 bases aligning to TRBD1. The ends lost 4 bases at V and 7 bases at J; junction bases unmatched: 9. Germline loops: CDR1 LGHDT, CDR2 YNNKEL (reference sequence). The CDR3 loop spans 14 amino acids.

Written as DNA, the CDR3 is TGTGCCAGTAGTATACTTTCGGGGGGAACCGGGGAGCTGTTTTTT. It encodes CASSILSGGTGELFF. V and J are TRBV19 and TRBJ2-2, with 7 nucleotides matching TRBD2. CDR3 length: 15 amino acids. CDR1 is LNHDA, CDR2 SQIVND, per germline (reference sequence). Trimming cost V 2 bases and J 5 bases; bases outside gene matches: 5.

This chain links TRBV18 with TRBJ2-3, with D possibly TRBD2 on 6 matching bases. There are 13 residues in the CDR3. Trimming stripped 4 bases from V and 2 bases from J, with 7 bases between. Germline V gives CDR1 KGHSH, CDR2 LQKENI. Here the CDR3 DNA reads TGTGCCAGCTCACGCGGGGCCACAGATACGCAGTATTTT. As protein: CASSRGATDTQYF.

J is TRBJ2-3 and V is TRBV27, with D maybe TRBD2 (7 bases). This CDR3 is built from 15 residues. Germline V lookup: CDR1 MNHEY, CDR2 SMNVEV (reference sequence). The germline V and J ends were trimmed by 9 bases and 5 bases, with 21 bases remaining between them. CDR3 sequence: CASRGLGGGLDTQYF. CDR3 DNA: TGTGCCAGTCGCGGGTTGGGCGGGGGCTTAGATACGCAGTATTTT.

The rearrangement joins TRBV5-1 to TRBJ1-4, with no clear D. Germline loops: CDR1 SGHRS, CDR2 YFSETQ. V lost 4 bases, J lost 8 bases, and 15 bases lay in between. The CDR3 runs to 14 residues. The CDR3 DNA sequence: TGCGCCAGCAGCCCACTGAGTAACGGGGAAAAACTGTTTTTT. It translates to CASSPLSNGEKLFF.

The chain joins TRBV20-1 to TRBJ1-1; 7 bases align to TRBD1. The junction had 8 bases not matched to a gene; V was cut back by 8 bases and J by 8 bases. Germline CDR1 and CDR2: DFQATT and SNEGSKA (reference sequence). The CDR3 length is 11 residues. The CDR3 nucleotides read TGCAGTCCAGCGGGGGACAGCGAAGCTTTCTTT. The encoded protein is CSPAGDSEAFF.

CDR3 DNA sequence: TGTGCCAGCAGCTTAGCGGTGGGACTAGGTTACAATGAGCAGTTCTTC. Its protein product is CASSLAVGLGYNEQFF. V usage is TRBV7-2 and J usage is TRBJ2-1, with 8 bases identical to TRBD2. Germline lookup yields CDR1 SGHTA and CDR2 FQGNSA. This CDR3 is 16 amino acids long. V lost 0 bases to trimming and J lost 4 bases; unmatched junction nucleotides: 5.

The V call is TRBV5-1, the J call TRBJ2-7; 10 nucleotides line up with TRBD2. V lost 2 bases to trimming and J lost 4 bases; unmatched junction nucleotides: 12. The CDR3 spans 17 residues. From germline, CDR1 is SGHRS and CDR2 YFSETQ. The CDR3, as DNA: TGCGCCAGCAGCTTCGGAGCCGTAAGCGGGAGGGGGTACGAGCAGTACTTC. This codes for CASSFGAVSGRGYEQYF.

The CDR3 sequence is CASMRRGAYNEQFF. CDR3 in DNA: TGTGCCAGTATGAGGAGGGGAGCCTACAATGAGCAGTTCTTC. J is TRBJ2-1 and V is TRBV2, with D possibly TRBD2 on 6 matching bases. The CDR3 length is 14 residues. Germline values: CDR1 SNHLY, CDR2 FYNNEI. Trimming stripped 9 bases from V and 2 bases from J, with 14 bases between.

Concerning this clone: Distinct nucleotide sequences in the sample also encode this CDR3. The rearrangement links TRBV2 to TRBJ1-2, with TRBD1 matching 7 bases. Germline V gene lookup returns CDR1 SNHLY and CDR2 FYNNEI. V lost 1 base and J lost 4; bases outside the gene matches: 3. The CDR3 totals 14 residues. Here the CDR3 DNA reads TGTGCCAGCAGTGAAGGACAGGGACGCTATGGCTACACCTTC. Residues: CASSEGQGRYGYTF.

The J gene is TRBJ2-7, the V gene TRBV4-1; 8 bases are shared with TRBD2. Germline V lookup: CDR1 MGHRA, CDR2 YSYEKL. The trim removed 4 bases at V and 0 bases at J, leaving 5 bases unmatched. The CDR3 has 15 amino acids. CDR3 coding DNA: TGCGCCAGCAGCCTCGGGGGGGACGGCTCCTACGAGCAGTACTTC. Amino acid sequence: CASSLGGDGSYEQYF.